The T cell receptor (beta chain) described here comes from a study of T cells in Graves' hyperthyroidism and ophthalmopathy. RNA transcripts served as the template for amplifying TCR beta CDR3 regions. The TCR CDR3 first-round RT-PCR relied on the HTBI primer set. TCRdb fed the multiplex PCR reads into MiXCR, producing one record per CDR3 protein. The sample holds about 660,000 distinct CDR3 sequences, 45% seen once. A note on this clonotype: The junction does not match germline at one end; this may be a read error.

Diagnoses were established using clinical symptoms, serum thyroxine and TRAb, thyroid ultrasound and orbital computed tomography. The CDR3 is made up of 15 amino acids. In germline, CDR1 is SEHNR, CDR2 FQNEAQ (reference sequence). The chain is built from TRBV7-9 and TRBJ1-4, with 8 positions matching TRBD1. Sequencing was performed on peripheral blood or thyroid tissue (not recorded which). The receptor comes from an adult man with Graves' disease, either hyperthyroidism or ophthalmopathy (not recorded which). The CDR3 loop is CAISRSGQGREKLFF. The CDR3 bases are TGTGCCATCAGCCGAAGCGGACAGGGACGGGAAAAACTGTTTTTT.